The entry below gives a single T cell receptor beta chain sequence along with its context. What it binds is unknown. Primers: 60 Vbeta forward and 13 Jbeta reverse. Assay used: immunoSEQ multiplex PCR; TCRdb lists only in-frame clones, some missing. The top ten hold around 2% of the sample, which has around 95,000 clones, 74% seen once. The data were taken from a study of cytomegalovirus exposure and HLA in healthy donors. Study-level results: For most TCR sequences rarity was the rule, although some public TCRs occurred in many donors. TCR beta chains associated with HLA were, in a later analysis, more clonally expanded than equally common others. For most TCR beta V segments, an earlier analysis put the productive rate at about 90% or about 30% of the time.

The ends were cut back, 1 base at V and 3 bases at J, with 10 bases in the middle. The CDR3 is made up of 15 amino acids. The germline V gene encodes CDR1 SGHTA and CDR2 FQGNSA. The sample consisted of PBMCs. The origin of this receptor is a male donor in good health and CMV-seronegative. The chain links TRBV7-2 to TRBJ2-1; D perhaps matches TRBD2 (5 bases). The CDR3 reads CASSLDGNDYNEQFF. As DNA, the CDR3 is TGTGCCAGCAGCTTAGACGGGAACGACTACAATGAGCAGTTCTTC. Full variable domain (missing parts from reference TRBV7-2 and TRBJ2-1): GAGVSQSPSNKVTEKGKDVELRCDPISGHTALYWYRQSLGQGLEFLIYFQGNSAPDKSGLPSDRFSAERTGGSVSTLTIQRTQQEDSAVYLCASSLDGNDYNEQFFGPGTRLTVL.